This TCR beta chain was sequenced during a study of shared clonotypes between healthy human individuals. On this clone: What it recognizes is unknown.

Study-wide results and caveats: Investigators expected sequencing depth to affect clonotype sharing among donors. Several donors held 4.5% to 5% of naive CD4 clonotypes in common.

Trimming removed 0 bases from V and 5 bases from J; junction bases left unmatched: 0. The germline V gene has CDR1 SGHTA and CDR2 FQGNSA. The length of the CDR3 is 15 residues. Profiling relied on immunoSEQ multiplex PCR, and the TCRdb table lists in-frame clones only, not all of them. The sample lists roughly 2,300,000 clones; 92% were seen once. Sequenced input: naive CD4+ T cells from PBMCs. Subset reported: CD45RA+ positively selected. The chain employs TRBV7-2 and TRBJ2-3; TRBD2 matches at 12 bases. The receptor was isolated from a man between 18 and 29 years old in good health. Some clones in this sample may be carry-over from other donors' samples. This chain's CDR3 is CASSLAGLAGDTQYF. DNA of the CDR3: TGTGCCAGCAGCTTAGCGGGACTAGCGGGAGATACGCAGTATTTT. Using reference TRBV7-2 and TRBJ2-3 for the parts outside the CDR3, the full variable domain is GAGVSQSPSNKVTEKGKDVELRCDPISGHTALYWYRQSLGQGLEFLIYFQGNSAPDKSGLPSDRFSAERTGGSVSTLTIQRTQQEDSAVYLCASSLAGLAGDTQYFGPGTRLTVL.